The rows below give T cell receptor beta chains drawn from one sample of a study of molecular identifiers for immune sequencing clone quantification. TCRdb analysed the PCR reads with MiXCR anew, one entry per CDR3 protein. In the table there are about 54,000 distinct CDR3 sequences, 20% to 25% of which are singletons. The specimen sequenced was naive CD8+ T cells from blood, with Jurkat cell RNA spiked in. The receptor source for this set is a human donor in good health. Some libraries in this study had Jurkat cell RNA spiked in. Both conserved end residues are part of each CDR3. A D gene is named only where the DNA matches it firmly. Only some rows state a clone size, as once, few, many or a class for expanded clones.

V,D,size,J,CDR3,DNA
TRBV4-3,.,many,TRBJ2-7,CASSQSAGGTYEQYF,TGCGCCAGCAGCCAATCGGCAGGCGGAACCTACGAGCAGTACTTC
TRBV6-2/TRBV6-3,TRBD1,few,TRBJ2-7,CASSYQPGQGPYEQYF,TGTGCCAGCAGTTACCAACCGGGACAGGGACCCTACGAGCAGTACTTC
TRBV7-6,TRBD2,many,TRBJ2-1,CASSFILAGGGEQFF,TGTGCCAGCAGCTTCATTCTAGCGGGGGGGGGTGAGCAGTTCTTC
TRBV4-2,.,many,TRBJ1-1,CASSHASGEAFF,TGTGCCAGCAGCCACGCCAGCGGTGAAGCTTTCTTT
TRBV4-3,.,few,TRBJ2-1,CASSQDMGTNYEQFF,TGCGCCAGCAGCCAAGATATGGGAACAAACTATGAGCAGTTCTTC
TRBV6-5,TRBD2,.,TRBJ2-3,CAASRWTSLLDTQCF,TGTGCCGCCTCCCGATGGACTAGCCTTTTAGATACGCAGTGTTTT
TRBV7-8,.,many,TRBJ2-1,CASTPTRVRGNEQFF,TGTGCCAGCACCCCTACCCGCGTCCGAGGCAATGAGCAGTTCTTC
TRBV29-1,TRBD2,many,TRBJ2-3,CSVRDSGSLTDTQYF,TGCAGCGTCCGAGATAGCGGGAGTCTCACAGATACGCAGTATTTT
TRBV28,.,many,TRBJ1-1,CASSFPRKDEAFF,TGTGCCAGCAGTTTTCCCAGGAAAGATGAAGCTTTCTTT
TRBV7-6,.,many,TRBJ2-5,CASSLALPEETQYF,TGTGCCAGCAGCTTAGCGCTCCCGGAGGAGACCCAGTACTTC
TRBV30,.,many,TRBJ2-3,CACGQQSTDTQYF,TGTGCCTGCGGACAGCAATCTACAGATACGCAGTATTTT
TRBV5-1,TRBD2,many,TRBJ2-7,CASSLYQMTSASSYEQYF,TGCGCCAGCAGCTTATATCAGATGACTAGCGCAAGCTCCTACGAGCAGTACTTC
TRBV4-3,.,few,TRBJ1-5,CASSQDRTSYPTDTQHF,TGCGCCAGCAGCCAAGACCGGACTAGCTACCCCACAGATACGCAGCATTTT
TRBV5-8,.,many,TRBJ2-3,CASPRGDTQYF,TGTGCCAGCCCTAGGGGAGATACGCAGTATTTT
TRBV5-1,.,many,TRBJ2-7,CASSLARQDEQYF,TGCGCCAGCAGCTTGGCCCGACAGGACGAGCAGTACTTC
TRBV19,.,many,TRBJ1-1,CASSIWGTEAFF,TGTGCCAGTAGTATCTGGGGCACTGAAGCTTTCTTT
TRBV5-1,.,many,TRBJ2-3,CASSLTQYTDTQYF,TGCGCCAGCAGCTTAACACAGTACACAGATACGCAGTATTTT
TRBV30,.,many,TRBJ1-5,CAWSGGSFGNQPQHF,TGTGCCTGGAGCGGGGGAAGTTTCGGGAATCAGCCCCAGCATTTT
TRBV3-1,TRBD2,many,TRBJ2-7,CASKAGEKYEQYF,TGTGCCAGCAAGGCGGGGGAGAAATACGAGCAGTACTTC
TRBV10-3,TRBD2,many,TRBJ2-5,CAISTGGSGTQETQYF,TGTGCCATCAGTACCGGTGGTAGCGGGACCCAAGAGACCCAGTACTTC
TRBV3-1,TRBD2,.,TRBJ2-3,CASSQDRTSGGGDMQYF,TGTGCCAGCAGCCAAGATCGGACTAGCGGGGGGGGAGATATGCAGTATTTT
TRBV5-6,.,.,TRBJ1-3,CASSAEPAGNTIYF,TGTGCCAGCAGCGCGGAACCCGCTGGAAACACCATATATTTT
TRBV3-1,TRBD1,few,TRBJ2-3,CASSTRDSQSTDTQYF,TGTGCCAGCAGCACCCGGGACAGCCAGAGCACAGATACGCAGTATTTT
TRBV6-2/TRBV6-3,.,many,TRBJ1-6,CASPTEAGNSPLHF,TGTGCCAGCCCGACAGAGGCAGGTAATTCACCCCTCCACTTT
TRBV7-6,.,many,TRBJ2-7,CASSLRPQTSEQYF,TGTGCCAGCAGTCTACGTCCCCAAACCTCCGAGCAGTACTTC
TRBV27,.,many,TRBJ1-1,CASLQGLGTEAFF,TGTGCCAGCCTCCAGGGACTTGGCACTGAAGCTTTCTTT
TRBV6-5,TRBD2,many,TRBJ2-1,CASSYRPGGYNEQFF,TGTGCCAGCAGTTACCGTCCGGGGGGATACAATGAGCAGTTCTTC
TRBV7-9,.,many,TRBJ2-2,CASSLGLRAGELFF,TGTGCCAGCAGCTTGGGGTTGAGAGCCGGGGAGCTGTTTTTT
TRBV5-1,.,many,TRBJ2-3,CASSLESSDTQYF,TGCGCCAGCAGCTTGGAGTCGTCAGATACGCAGTATTTT
TRBV28,.,many,TRBJ1-3,CASSPLGRASSGNTIYF,TGTGCCAGCAGTCCCCTCGGACGGGCTTCCTCTGGAAACACCATATATTTT
TRBV5-6,.,few,TRBJ1-3,CASSPGVGLGNTVYF,.
TRBV7-2,.,many,TRBJ2-3,CASSYRQTTGDTQYF,TGTGCCAGCAGCTATCGACAGACTACTGGCGATACGCAGTATTTT
TRBV29-1,TRBD1,.,TRBJ2-4,CSVLTGGTDVQYF,TGCAGTGTATTGACAGGGGGCACGGACGTTCAGTACTTC
TRBV28,TRBD2,.,TRBJ2-7,CAGSPGWGGSYEQYF,TGTGCCGGCAGTCCCGGTTGGGGGGGGTCCTACGAGCAGTACTTC
TRBV15,.,many,TRBJ2-2,CATSISVLGVTGELFF,TGTGCCACCAGCATAAGTGTTCTAGGCGTGACCGGGGAGCTGTTTTTT
TRBV7-9,.,.,TRBJ2-3,CASDRSTDTQYF,TGTGCCAGCGACAGGAGCACAGATACGCAGTATTTT
TRBV7-6,.,many,TRBJ2-3,CASSPGDTPSTDTQYF,TGTGCCAGCAGCCCAGGGGACACCCCTAGCACAGATACGCAGTATTTT
TRBV12-3/TRBV12-4,.,once,TRBJ2-6,CASSSGPQGISGANILTF,TGTGCCAGCAGTTCCGGACCCCAAGGGATCTCTGGGGCCAACATCCTAACTTTC
TRBV5-3,.,.,TRBJ1-1,CARRFSRNTAAFF,TGTGCCCGCCGCTTCTCAAGGAACACTGCAGCTTTCTTT
TRBV7-9,.,many,TRBJ2-2,CASSLVGLVDPWELFF,TGTGCCAGCAGCTTAGTCGGTTTAGTGGACCCCTGGGAGCTGTTTTTT
TRBV7-9,.,many,TRBJ2-7,CASSTSSGPYEQYF,TGTGCCAGCAGCACGAGCTCCGGTCCCTACGAGCAGTACTTC
TRBV6-5,TRBD2,many,TRBJ2-3,CASSYHHPPSGDPADTQYF,TGTGCCAGCAGTTACCATCATCCGCCTAGCGGGGATCCGGCCGATACGCAGTATTTT
TRBV6-2/TRBV6-3,.,many,TRBJ2-7,CASTQGTVISYEQYF,TGTGCCAGCACCCAGGGGACTGTCATCTCCTACGAGCAGTACTTC
TRBV7-8,.,many,TRBJ1-1,CASSLEKGQMNTEAFF,TGTGCCAGCAGCTTAGAAAAGGGCCAGATGAACACTGAAGCTTTCTTT
TRBV27,.,.,TRBJ1-6,CASSLGLNSPIHF,TGTGCCAGCAGTTTAGGATTAAATTCACCCATCCACTTT
TRBV6-1,TRBD1,many,TRBJ1-1,CASSEFDREDTEAFF,TGTGCCAGCAGTGAATTTGACAGGGAGGACACTGAAGCTTTCTTT
TRBV5-1,.,many,TRBJ2-7,CASSLAVGSSYEQYF,TGCGCCAGCAGCTTGGCCGTAGGCAGCTCCTACGAGCAGTACTTC